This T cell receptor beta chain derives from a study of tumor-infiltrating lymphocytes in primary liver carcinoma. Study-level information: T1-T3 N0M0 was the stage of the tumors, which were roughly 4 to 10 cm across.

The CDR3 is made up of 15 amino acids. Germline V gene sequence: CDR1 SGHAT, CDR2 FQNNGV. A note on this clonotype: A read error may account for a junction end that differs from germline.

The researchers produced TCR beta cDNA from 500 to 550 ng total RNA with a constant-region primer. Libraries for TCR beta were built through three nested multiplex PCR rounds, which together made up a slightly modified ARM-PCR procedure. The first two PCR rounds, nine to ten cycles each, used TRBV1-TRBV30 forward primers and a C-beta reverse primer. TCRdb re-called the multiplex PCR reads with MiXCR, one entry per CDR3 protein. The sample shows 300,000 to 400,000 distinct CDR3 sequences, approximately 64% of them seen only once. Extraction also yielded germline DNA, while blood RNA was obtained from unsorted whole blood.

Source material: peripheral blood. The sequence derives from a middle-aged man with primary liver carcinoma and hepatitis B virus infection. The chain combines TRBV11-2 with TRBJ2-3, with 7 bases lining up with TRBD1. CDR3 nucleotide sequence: TGTGCCAGCAGCGCAAGGGACAGAGGTACAGGTACGCAGTATTTT. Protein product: CASSARDRGTGTQYF.